One and the same sample provided the 19 T cell receptor beta chains below, sequenced in a study of early T cells in non-severe SARS-CoV-2 infection. Using its own MiXCR run on the 5' RACE reads, TCRdb lists one record per CDR3 protein. The sample includes approximately 22,000 distinct CDR3 sequences, 4.5% of them seen just once. Sequencing was done on a sample of whole blood. The receptors shown here come from an adult who was a healthcare worker with PCR-confirmed SARS-CoV-2 infection or an uninfected control (not recorded which).

This clonotype turned up a few times. This chain uses TRBV27 with TRBJ2-4, with a weak D call TRBD2 (6 bases). The ends were cut back, 2 bases at V and 0 bases at J, with 11 bases in the middle. The germline V gene has CDR1 MNHEY and CDR2 SMNVEV (reference sequence). The CDR3 covers 16 residues. The CDR3 loop reads CASSLGGIVAKNIQYF. CDR3 sequence (DNA): TGTGCCAGCAGTTTAGGGGGGATCGTAGCCAAAAACATTCAGTACTTC.

The chain uses TRBV6-1 and TRBJ2-3, with 11 nucleotides matching TRBD2. Germline V gene sequence: CDR1 MNHNS, CDR2 SASEGT. The CDR3 runs 11 residues. The J segment lost 13 bases and the V segment lost 5 bases, leaving 2 bases of the junction unmatched. The CDR3 region has the DNA TGTGCCAGCAGTACTAGCGGGAGAAAGTATTTT. This gives the protein CASSTSGRKYF.

The V and J genes are TRBV18 and TRBJ1-4; 7 bases match TRBD1. J was trimmed by 11 bases and V by 5 bases; bases with no gene match: 8. Germline lookup yields CDR1 KGHSH and CDR2 LQKENI. The CDR3 sequence is 13 residues long. This CDR3 is CASSSDRAGKLFF. CDR3 nucleotides: TGTGCCAGCTCATCCGACAGGGCTGGGAAACTGTTTTTT.

This clonotype was counted many times. The chain has TRBV11-1 and TRBJ2-7, with 10 bases fitting TRBD2. The CDR3 is 15 amino acids. Germline V gives CDR1 SGHAT, CDR2 FQDESV (reference sequence). Losses at the gene ends were 5 bases for V and 1 base for J; bases not matched to a gene: 5. The chain's CDR3 is CASSRLAGVSYEQYF. DNA of the CDR3: TGTGCCAGCAGCCGTCTAGCGGGAGTGTCCTACGAGCAGTACTTC.

This clonotype is termed medium-sized. The chain recombines TRBV7-6 with TRBJ2-1, with D possibly being TRBD1 (5 bases). The CDR3 runs to 12 residues. Trimming took 7 bases from V and 3 from J, leaving 7 bases between them. CDR1 and CDR2 from the germline V gene are SGHVS and FNYEAQ. DNA for the CDR3: TGTGCCAGCACTGACAGCTACAATGAGCAGTTCTTC. It translates to CASTDSYNEQFF.

Many counts were recorded for this clonotype. The chain uses TRBV29-1 and TRBJ2-5; the D is unclear. The CDR3 is made up of 12 amino acids. CDR1 is SQVTM, CDR2 ANQGSEA, per germline. V gave up 6 bases and J gave up 2 bases, with 10 bases separating them. CDR3 nucleotides: TGCAGCGTCCCTTTGGGGCAAGAGACCCAGTACTTC. Its protein is CSVPLGQETQYF.

This chain uses TRBV11-3 with TRBJ2-1; D is ambiguous. V lost 0 bases and J 8 bases, leaving 8 bases between the germline ends. Per germline, CDR1 SGHNT and CDR2 YENEEA. The CDR3 covers 13 residues. The CDR3 is CASSLDWGHEQFF. As DNA, the CDR3 is TGTGCCAGCAGCTTAGATTGGGGTCATGAGCAGTTCTTC. Looking up the rest from reference TRBV11-3 and TRBJ2-1 gives the full variable domain: EAGVVQSPRYKIIEKKQPVAFWCNPISGHNTLYWYLQNLGQGPELLIRYENEEAVDDSQLPKDRFSAERLKGVDSTLKIQPAELGDSAVYLCASSLDWGHEQFFGPGTRLTVL.

This chain joins TRBV4-1 and TRBJ2-3; 11 bases are shared with TRBD1. J lost 5 bases, V lost 3 bases, and 4 bases had no gene match. The CDR3 totals 15 residues. The germline gives CDR1 MGHRA, CDR2 YSYEKL. This CDR3 is CASSQDRGPVDTQYF. CDR3 DNA sequence: TGCGCCAGCAGCCAGGACAGGGGGCCGGTAGATACGCAGTATTTT.

This clonotype was found many times. The V and J genes are TRBV7-8 and TRBJ2-5, with D maybe TRBD2 (5 bases). The ends were cut back, 5 bases at V and 2 bases at J, with 15 bases in the middle. Germline V gene lookup returns CDR1 SGHVS and CDR2 FQNEAQ. CDR3 size: 15 residues. In nucleotides, the CDR3 is TGTGCCAGCAGCCCCTCAGACTGGAGGCAAGAGACCCAGTACTTC. Translating it yields CASSPSDWRQETQYF.

This clonotype came up many times. This rearrangement joins TRBV28 to TRBJ2-7, with 7 positions matching TRBD1. Unmatched junction bases numbered 7, after V lost 6 bases and J lost 2 bases. Germline-derived CDR1 and CDR2 are MDHEN and SYDVKM. The CDR3 spans 14 residues. Here the CDR3 reads CASSGPDRPYEQYF. CDR3 DNA: TGTGCCAGCAGCGGACCGGACAGGCCCTACGAGCAGTACTTC.

This clonotype occurred many times. J is TRBJ2-5 and V is TRBV6-1; D gene ambiguous. Germline V lookup: CDR1 MNHNS, CDR2 SASEGT. V was cut by 3 bases and J by 5 bases, with 16 bases left in between. The CDR3 covers 15 residues. The CDR3 DNA follows: TGTGCCAGCAGTGATGGGGTCTGGATGAGTGAGACCCAGTACTTC. It is translated as CASSDGVWMSETQYF.

The V call is TRBV5-1, the J call TRBJ2-3; 7 bases line up with TRBD2. The V gene's germline CDR1 is SGHRS and CDR2 YFSETQ. Losses at the gene ends were 4 bases for V and 4 bases for J; bases not matched to a gene: 12. The CDR3 is 16 amino acids. For the CDR3, the DNA is TGCGCCAGCAGCCCGGATTCGGGAGGAGCGGCAGATACGCAGTATTTT. Encoded protein: CASSPDSGGAADTQYF.

J is TRBJ2-6 and V is TRBV6-2 or TRBV6-3; D remains unclear. The CDR3 runs to 12 residues. The V gene lost 8 bases and the J gene lost 4 bases, with 6 bases spanning the gap. Germline V gene sequence: CDR1 MNHEY, CDR2 SVGEGT. The CDR3 sequence is CASEAGANVLTF. In nucleotides, the CDR3 is TGTGCCAGCGAGGCCGGGGCCAACGTCCTGACTTTC.

V is TRBV28 and J is TRBJ2-7, with 8 bases aligning to TRBD1. Losses at the gene ends were 11 bases for V and 7 bases for J; bases not matched to a gene: 13. CDR3 length: 13 residues. The germline gives CDR1 MDHEN, CDR2 SYDVKM. Here the CDR3 DNA reads TGTGCCTCTTCTCAGGGGGCAAATCGTGAGCAGTACTTC. Amino acids: CASSQGANREQYF.

This clonotype was seen at least ten times. V and J are TRBV20-1 and TRBJ2-1, with 7 bases aligning to TRBD2. The V segment lost 6 bases and the J segment 0 bases; nucleotides outside the gene matches: 14. CDR1 is DFQATT and CDR2 is SNEGSKA in the germline V gene (reference sequence). The CDR3 extends over 17 amino acids. CDR3 sequence (DNA): TGCAGTGCCCGAAGCTATGAGGGAGGGCCCTCCTACAATGAGCAGTTCTTC. The encoded protein is CSARSYEGGPSYNEQFF.

At least ten counts were recorded for this clonotype. V and J are TRBV6-1 and TRBJ2-3; TRBD1 agrees at 8 bases. The V gene end was trimmed by 9 bases and the J gene end by 2 bases; junction bases not matched to a gene: 13. CDR1 is MNHNS and CDR2 is SASEGT in the germline V gene. This CDR3 has 16 amino acids. CDR3 coding DNA: TGTGCCAGTAGTCGGGACAGGCCCTCTCTCACAGATACGCAGTATTTT. Residues: CASSRDRPSLTDTQYF.

This clonotype was counted at least ten times. The chain combines TRBV11-1 with TRBJ2-7; 10 bases fit TRBD1. Germline CDR1 SGHAT, CDR2 FQDESV (reference sequence). J gave up 3 bases and V 5 bases, and 7 bases lay outside the gene matches. CDR3 length equals 15 residues. CDR3 residues: CASSHWDRGGYEQYF. The CDR3 nucleotides read TGTGCCAGCAGCCATTGGGACAGGGGAGGCTACGAGCAGTACTTC.

This clonotype was found a few times. The genes are TRBV29-1 and TRBJ2-5; 11 bases are shared with TRBD2. Germline-derived CDR1 and CDR2 are SQVTM and ANQGSEA. The CDR3 extends over 13 amino acids. The trim removed 6 bases at V and 2 bases at J, leaving 2 bases unmatched. The CDR3 DNA follows: TGCAGCGTGGGACTAGCGGTACAAGAGACCCAGTACTTC. Translating gives CSVGLAVQETQYF.

This clonotype has ten or more counts. The V and J genes are TRBV28 and TRBJ2-3, with 10 nucleotides matching TRBD2. V shed 9 bases, J shed 6 bases, and the junction held 12 bases outside the gene matches. The CDR3 is 15 amino acids. Germline loops: CDR1 MDHEN, CDR2 SYDVKM. CDR3 in amino acids: CASHSSGSGLDTQYF. Here the CDR3 DNA reads TGTGCCAGTCACTCTAGCGGGAGTGGGCTTGATACGCAGTATTTT.